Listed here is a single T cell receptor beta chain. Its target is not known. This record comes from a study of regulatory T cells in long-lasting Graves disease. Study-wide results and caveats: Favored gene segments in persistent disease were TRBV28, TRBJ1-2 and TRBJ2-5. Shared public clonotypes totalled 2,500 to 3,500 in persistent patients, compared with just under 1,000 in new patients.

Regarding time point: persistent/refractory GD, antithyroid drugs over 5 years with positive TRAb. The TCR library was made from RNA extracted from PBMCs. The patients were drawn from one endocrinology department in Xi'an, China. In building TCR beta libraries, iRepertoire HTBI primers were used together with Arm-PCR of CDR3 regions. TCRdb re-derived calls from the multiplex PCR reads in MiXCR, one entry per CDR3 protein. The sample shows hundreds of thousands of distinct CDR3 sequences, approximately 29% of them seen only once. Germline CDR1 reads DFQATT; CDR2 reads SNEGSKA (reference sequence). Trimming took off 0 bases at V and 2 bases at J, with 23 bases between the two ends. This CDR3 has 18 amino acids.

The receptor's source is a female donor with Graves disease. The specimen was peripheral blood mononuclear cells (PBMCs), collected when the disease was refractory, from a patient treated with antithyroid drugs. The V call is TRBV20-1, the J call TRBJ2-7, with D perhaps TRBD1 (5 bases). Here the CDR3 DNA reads TGCAGTGCTAGAGATTTAGAACTGTCAGGGCTTAGACCCTACGAGCAGTACTTC. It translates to CSARDLELSGLRPYEQYF.